Listed here are 18 T cell receptor beta chains from one sample, sequenced in a study of blood T cell repertoires in COVID-19. Sequencing used immunoSEQ multiplex PCR; TCRdb keeps in-frame clones, though not all of them. The sample has about 130,000 clones, more than 70% seen once. The sample consisted of peripheral blood. The receptor source for this set is a woman older than 75 with acute or convalescent COVID-19.

This chain joins TRBV5-1 and TRBJ1-4, with a tentative D call TRBD1 (5 bases). Germline V gene sequence: CDR1 SGHRS, CDR2 YFSETQ. The CDR3 sequence is 14 residues long. The V and J ends lost 4 bases and 4 bases respectively, with 11 bases between them. The CDR3 is CASSATRGNEKLFF. CDR3 DNA sequence: TGCGCCAGCAGCGCGACAAGGGGTAATGAAAAACTGTTTTTT.

The table lists this clone with a few counts. The chain uses TRBV7-3 and TRBJ1-6; D is perhaps TRBD1 (6 bases). Between the trimmed V and J ends, which lost 0 bases and 5 bases, there was a span of 17 bases. The CDR3 is made up of 18 amino acids. Germline V gives CDR1 SGHTA, CDR2 FQGTGA. CDR3 coding DNA: TGTGCCAGCAGCTTAACCGGGGGGGCTGGAGGGCATAATTCACCCCTCCACTTT. It yields the protein CASSLTGGAGGHNSPLHF.

CDR3 coding DNA: TGTGCCAGCAGCCATCGTTCGGGACTAGCGGCCTACAATGAGCAGTTCTTC. Its protein product is CASSHRSGLAAYNEQFF. The chain carries TRBV3-1 (or the pseudogene TRBV3-2) and TRBJ2-1; TRBD2 matches 11 bases. Unmatched junction bases numbered 6, after V lost 3 bases and J lost 2 bases. Germline V lookup: CDR1 LGHDT, CDR2 YNNKEL (reference sequence). This CDR3 is built from 17 residues.

The V and J genes are TRBV5-8 and TRBJ2-7; no definite D call. Germline lookup yields CDR1 SGHTS and CDR2 YDEGEE. This CDR3 contains 14 residues. The V end was cut by 0 bases, the J end by 1 base, with 8 bases between. CDR3 amino acids: CASSLGAQSYEQYF. The CDR3 region has the DNA TGTGCCAGCAGCTTGGGGGCTCAGTCCTACGAGCAGTACTTC.

Only one count was recorded for this clone. The chain is built from TRBV6-5 and TRBJ1-2; D possibly corresponds to TRBD1 (6 bases). The germline CDR1 and CDR2 sequences are MNHEY and SVGAGI. The CDR3 is made up of 14 amino acids. V was shortened by 8 bases and J by 2 bases, with 15 bases between the two germline ends. In DNA form, the CDR3 reads TGTGCCAGCCGTTCGAGGGGGGGAAACTATGGCTACACCTTC. Translating gives CASRSRGGNYGYTF.

The chain employs TRBV5-1 and TRBJ1-1, with 7 bases that match TRBD1. This CDR3 spans 14 amino acids. V shed 2 bases and J 8 bases; nucleotides not matched to a gene: 9. Germline CDR1 SGHRS, CDR2 YFSETQ. CDR3 sequence reads: CASSFTLGGVEAFF. Here the CDR3 DNA reads TGCGCCAGCAGCTTCACCTTAGGGGGCGTGGAAGCTTTCTTT.

The genes are TRBV6-5 and TRBJ1-2, with 7 bases aligning to TRBD1. V dropped 6 bases and J dropped 4; count of bases not matched to a gene: 11. The germline V gene encodes CDR1 MNHEY and CDR2 SVGAGI. The CDR3 sequence is 15 residues long. The CDR3 loop reads CASSPGTAAVYGYTF. DNA of the CDR3: TGTGCCAGCAGCCCAGGGACAGCTGCCGTCTATGGCTACACCTTC.

This chain links TRBV27 with TRBJ1-2, with 7 bases fitting TRBD1. Trimming cost V 6 bases and J 4 bases; bases outside gene matches: 11. This CDR3 region has 15 residues. Germline CDR1 is MNHEY and CDR2 is SMNVEV (reference sequence). DNA of the CDR3: TGTGCCAGCAGATCTCACGAGGGGGCTATCTATGGCTACACCTTC. Its translation is CASRSHEGAIYGYTF.

This chain joins TRBV7-2 and TRBJ2-1; 15 bases agree with TRBD2. Germline V gives CDR1 SGHTA, CDR2 FQGNSA. The CDR3 contains 15 residues. The V gene end was trimmed by 5 bases and the J gene end by 6 bases; junction bases not matched to a gene: 2. In DNA, the CDR3 is TGTGCCAGCAGCCAGGGACTAGCGGGGGGCAATGAGCAGTTCTTC. Translation gives CASSQGLAGGNEQFF.

This clone occurred once. The chain employs TRBV5-1 and TRBJ2-5, with TRBD2 as a possible D gene (5 bases). The CDR3 is 14 amino acids. CDR1 and CDR2 from the germline V gene are SGHRS and YFSETQ. Trimming left V 1 base short and J 1 base short, with 8 bases between. CDR3 in DNA: TGCGCCAGCAGCTTGTTCGGGGTCCAAGAGACCCAGTACTTC. Residues: CASSLFGVQETQYF.

CDR3: CASSFSSRTEAFF. The CDR3 DNA sequence: TGTGCCAGCAGCTTCTCCTCCCGGACTGAAGCTTTCTTT. The gene calls are TRBV7-2 and TRBJ1-1, with D uncertain. V was shortened by 3 bases and J by 5 bases, with 10 bases between the two germline ends. Germline assignment: CDR1 SGHTA and CDR2 FQGNSA. The CDR3 length is 13 residues.

This clone was picked up one time. The chain has TRBV27 and TRBJ1-2; 12 nucleotides align to TRBD1. The J segment lost 5 bases and the V segment lost 2 bases, leaving 9 bases of the junction unmatched. The CDR3 extends over 17 amino acids. The germline CDR1 and CDR2 sequences are MNHEY and SMNVEV (reference sequence). Written as DNA, the CDR3 is TGTGCCAGCAGTTTAATTACGGGACAGGGGGCTTGGTATGGCTACACCTTC. Translation gives CASSLITGQGAWYGYTF.

The genes are TRBV5-4 and TRBJ2-1, with no clear D. Germline V gene lookup returns CDR1 SGHNT and CDR2 YYREEE (reference sequence). There are 13 residues in the CDR3. The V end lost 4 bases, the J end lost 7 bases, and 12 bases lay between the germline ends. CDR3 residues: CASSPPLSNEQFF. CDR3 bases: TGTGCCAGCAGCCCCCCCTTGAGTAATGAGCAGTTCTTC. Drawing the rest from reference TRBV5-4 and TRBJ2-1, the complete variable domain is ETGVTQSPTHLIKTRGQQVTLRCSSQSGHNTVSWYQQALGQGPQFIFQYYREEENGRGNFPPRFSGLQFPNYSSELNVNALELDDSALYLCASSPPLSNEQFFGPGTRLTVL.

The chain links TRBV6-5 to TRBJ1-2, with D possibly TRBD1 on 5 matching bases. The CDR3 contains 15 residues. In germline, CDR1 is MNHEY, CDR2 SVGAGI. Deletions cut 6 bases from V and 2 bases from J, with 16 bases between. The CDR3 bases are TGTGCCAGCAGATCAGGCGGGACTTTAAACTATGGCTACACCTTC. As protein: CASRSGGTLNYGYTF.

The rearrangement joins TRBV3-1 (or the pseudogene TRBV3-2) to TRBJ2-2, with 10 bases that match TRBD2. Losses at the gene ends were 6 bases for V and 5 bases for J; bases not matched to a gene: 6. The CDR3 extends over 15 amino acids. Germline V gene sequence: CDR1 LGHDT, CDR2 YNNKEL (reference sequence). The CDR3 protein is CASSFSGGITGELFF. For the CDR3, the DNA is TGTGCCAGCAGTTTTAGCGGGGGGATTACCGGGGAGCTGTTTTTT.

The CDR3 sequence: CATSRLRNFADTQYF. The CDR3 region has the DNA TGTGCCACCAGCAGATTGAGGAACTTCGCAGATACGCAGTATTTT. The V and J genes are TRBV15 and TRBJ2-3; D unresolved. Germline assignment: CDR1 LNHNV and CDR2 YYDKDF (reference sequence). V gave up 2 bases and J gave up 4 bases, with 13 bases separating them. CDR3 size: 15 residues.

This clone was observed once. The rearrangement links TRBV6-1 to TRBJ1-2, with 8 nucleotides matching TRBD1. J was trimmed by 2 bases and V by 5 bases; bases with no gene match: 7. Germline V gene sequence: CDR1 MNHNS, CDR2 SASEGT. The CDR3 is 15 residues long. CDR3 bases: TGTGCCAGCAGTACGGTGGACAGGGTAAACTATGGCTACACCTTC. This sequence encodes CASSTVDRVNYGYTF.

The rearrangement uses TRBV6-5 and TRBJ2-5, with 7 bases aligning to TRBD2. The junction had 1 base not matched to a gene; V was cut back by 2 bases and J by 1 base. The CDR3 covers 14 residues. Germline V gene sequence: CDR1 MNHEY, CDR2 SVGAGI. CDR3 sequence reads: CASSYGGGQETQYF. Here the CDR3 DNA reads TGTGCCAGCAGTTACGGGGGGGGCCAAGAGACCCAGTACTTC.